The rows below give T cell receptor beta chains drawn from one sample of a study of cytomegalovirus exposure and HLA in healthy donors. The assay was immunoSEQ multiplex PCR, and TCRdb's table has in-frame clones only and misses some. The data contain hundreds of thousands of clones, around 66% of them singletons. The sequenced sample consisted of PBMCs. These receptor sequences come from a female donor in good health and CMV-seronegative. Each CDR3 is given with its conserved first and last residue. A D gene is named only where the DNA matches it firmly. Rows may omit the clone size; those that give it use once, few, many or a size class.

J gene,D gene,clone size,V gene,CDR3 DNA,CDR3 protein
TRBJ2-1,-,-,TRBV7-7,TGTGCTAGCAGCCCCTTCGGGACTTCCAGCTCCTACAATGAGCAGTTCTTC,CASSPFGTSSSYNEQFF
TRBJ1-2,-,few,TRBV27,TGTGCCAGCGGGTCAGGTCTCTATGGCTACACCTTC,CASGSGLYGYTF
TRBJ1-5,-,few,TRBV6-1,TGTGCCAGCAGCCTTGCGAGGGCTCAGCCCCAGCATTTT,CASSLARAQPQHF
TRBJ2-5,-,once,TRBV6-1,TGTGCCAGCAGTGAAGCCGTGACAGTTTTCGCTGAGACCCAGTACTTC,CASSEAVTVFAETQYF
TRBJ2-1,TRBD2,-,TRBV29-1,TGCAGCGTTGAAGATCCAGCGGGAGGATTTCCCTACAATGAGCAGTTCTTC,CSVEDPAGGFPYNEQFF
TRBJ2-1,TRBD2,-,TRBV6-5,TGTGCCAGCAGTCCGGGCGGGGGGGCCTACAATGAGCAGTTCTTC,CASSPGGGAYNEQFF
TRBJ2-3,-,-,TRBV9,TGTGCCAGCAGCGTAACCCCCCCCGGGAGTGGGACAGATACGCAGTATTTT,CASSVTPPGSGTDTQYF
TRBJ2-7,TRBD1,-,TRBV5-4,TGTGCCAGCAGCTCTACCGGGACAGGGACACACGAGCAGTACTTC,CASSSTGTGTHEQYF
TRBJ2-5,TRBD1,-,TRBV19,TGTGCCAGTAGTACGGGACAGGGGCTTTTGACCCAGTACTTC,CASSTGQGLLTQYF
TRBJ2-1,TRBD2,-,TRBV30,TGTGCCTGTCAGACTAGCGGGAGGGCCATTGGGTTGGGGTACAATGAGCAGTTCTTC,CACQTSGRAIGLGYNEQFF
TRBJ2-1,-,few,TRBV12-5,TGTGCTAGTGGTTTCGGACTTATCTCCTACAATGAGCAGTTCTTC,CASGFGLISYNEQFF
TRBJ1-1,-,once,TRBV28,TGTGCCAGCATCGTTGGGGGGGGAATGAACACTGAAGCTTTCTTT,CASIVGGGMNTEAFF
TRBJ1-2,TRBD1,-,TRBV11-2,TGTGCCAGCGGACAGGGGGCCTATGGCTACACCTTC,CASGQGAYGYTF
TRBJ1-5,TRBD1,-,TRBV27,TGTGCCAGCAGAGACTCGACCGGGACAGATAGCAATCAGCCCCAGCATTTT,CASRDSTGTDSNQPQHF
TRBJ2-7,TRBD1,few,TRBV7-9,TGTGCCAGCAGGCCCGGGACAGGGGACATGGACGAGCAGTACTTC,CASRPGTGDMDEQYF
TRBJ2-7,TRBD2,-,TRBV11-3,TGTGCCAGCAGCCATGAAGCGGGGTCCTACGAGCAGTACTTC,CASSHEAGSYEQYF
TRBJ2-1,-,-,TRBV28,TGTGCCAGCAGCAACAATGAGCAGTTCTTC,CASSNNEQFF
TRBJ2-5,TRBD1,-,TRBV2,TGTGCCAGCGCGACAGGGCAAGAGACCCAGTACTTC,CASATGQETQYF
TRBJ1-1,-,few,TRBV27,TGTGCCAGCATCATCAATTGGGGGGGCACCATGAACACTGAAGCTTTCTTT,CASIINWGGTMNTEAFF
TRBJ1-1,TRBD1,-,TRBV5-1,TGCGCCAGCAGCTTAGGTAGGACAGGGGACACTGAAGCTTTCTTT,CASSLGRTGDTEAFF
TRBJ2-1,-,-,TRBV12-5,TGTGCTAGTGTAGGACTCCGCAATGAGCAGTTCTTC,CASVGLRNEQFF
TRBJ1-2,-,once,TRBV30,TGTGCCTGGAGGTTATTGTCCGGACATAAAAACTATGGCTACACCTTC,CAWRLLSGHKNYGYTF
TRBJ1-2,TRBD1,few,TRBV27,TGTGCCAGCAGTGCGGGACAGGGACTTAACTATGGCTACACCTTC,CASSAGQGLNYGYTF
TRBJ2-5,-,-,TRBV23-1,TGCGCCAGCAGTCTAACTCCCAGGATCCACCAAGAGACCCAGTACTTC,CASSLTPRIHQETQYF
TRBJ2-2,-,-,TRBV2,TGTGCCAGCAGTGAAGTAGCCTTGAGCGGGGAGCTGTTTTTT,CASSEVALSGELFF
TRBJ2-2,-,-,TRBV27,TGTGCCAGCAGCACCGACAGGACGACCGGGGAGCTGTTTTTT,CASSTDRTTGELFF
TRBJ2-7,-,-,TRBV7-2,TGTGCCAGCAGCTTGAGAGAACCCTACGAGCAGTACTTC,CASSLREPYEQYF
TRBJ1-2,TRBD1,-,TRBV5-8,TGTGCCGGTTCACCGGGACAGGGTTATGGCTACACCTTC,CAGSPGQGYGYTF
TRBJ2-2,TRBD2,-,TRBV27,TGTGCCAGCAGTCTCGGGACTAGCGGGAGTTGGGGGGAGCTGTTTTTT,CASSLGTSGSWGELFF
TRBJ2-7,TRBD2,-,TRBV4-1,TGCGCCAGCAGCGCACTAGCGGAAAGCTCCTACGAGCAGTACTTC,CASSALAESSYEQYF
TRBJ2-3,TRBD2,few,TRBV9,TGTGCCAGCAGCTGGAGCGGGAGGGTAAATACGCAGTATTTT,CASSWSGRVNTQYF
TRBJ1-1,-,-,TRBV7-6,TGTGCCAGCAGCTTAGGGGGGGACACTGAAGCTTTCTTT,CASSLGGDTEAFF
TRBJ1-1,-,-,TRBV7-9,TGTGCCAGCAGCTACGCTATTTTATTTGAAGCTTTCTTT,CASSYAILFEAFF
TRBJ2-7,-,-,TRBV6-1,TGTGCCAGCAGTGGGGGCAGGCGGAACTACGAGCAGTACTTC,CASSGGRRNYEQYF
TRBJ2-1,TRBD1,-,TRBV23-1,TGCGCCAGCAGTCGGGACAGGGGCTATGAGCAGTTCTTC,CASSRDRGYEQFF
TRBJ1-1,-,-,TRBV6-1,TGTGCCAGCAGTCCACGGGGGGACACTGAAGCTTTCTTT,CASSPRGDTEAFF
TRBJ1-4,TRBD1,-,TRBV29-1,TGCAGCGCCTCCGGGACAGGGGGTGAAAAACTGTTTTTT,CSASGTGGEKLFF
TRBJ2-2,TRBD1,-,TRBV28,TGTGCCAGCAGACAGGGGGCGTCCGGGGAGCTGTTTTTT,CASRQGASGELFF
TRBJ1-5,TRBD1,few,TRBV5-6,TGTGCCAGCAGCTTGGGACAGGGGTTGTATCAGCCCCAGCATTTT,CASSLGQGLYQPQHF
TRBJ2-7,-,-,TRBV6-1,TGTGCCAGCAGTGATCGGGGGACGATATCCTACGAGCAGTACTTC,CASSDRGTISYEQYF